This is a list of T cell receptor beta chains from one sample in a study of blood T cell repertoires in COVID-19. Sequencing was performed with immunoSEQ multiplex PCR; in TCRdb, only in-frame clones are kept and a portion is missing. The sample has 70,000 to 100,000 clones; 90% are singletons. The specimen sequenced was peripheral blood. These receptor sequences come from a man in his sixties with acute or convalescent COVID-19. Each CDR3 is given with its conserved first and last residue. D genes are given only for firm matches. Part of the rows lack a size; the others show once, few, many or a class for expanded clones.

J gene: TRBJ2-7
clone size: .
V gene: TRBV6-2/TRBV6-3
D gene: .
CDR3 protein: CASSHNYEQYF
CDR3 DNA: TGTGCCAGCAGCCATAACTACGAGCAGTACTTC

J gene: TRBJ2-2
clone size: .
V gene: TRBV9
D gene: .
CDR3 protein: CASSVEARNTGELFF
CDR3 DNA: TGTGCCAGCAGCGTAGAAGCGCGGAACACCGGGGAGCTGTTTTTT

J gene: TRBJ2-4
clone size: once
V gene: TRBV7-2
D gene: .
CDR3 protein: CASSQTGGGNIQYF
CDR3 DNA: TGTGCCAGCAGCCAAACAGGTGGGGGGAACATTCAGTACTTC

J gene: TRBJ2-3
clone size: .
V gene: TRBV9
D gene: TRBD2
CDR3 protein: CASSVPRAGGSPSTDTQYF
CDR3 DNA: TGTGCCAGCAGCGTACCCCGAGCGGGAGGTTCCCCTAGCACAGATACGCAGTATTTT

J gene: TRBJ2-3
clone size: .
V gene: TRBV5-1
D gene: TRBD2
CDR3 protein: CASSLAGGSTDTQYF
CDR3 DNA: TGCGCCAGCAGCTTGGCGGGAGGTAGCACAGATACGCAGTATTTT

J gene: TRBJ2-3
clone size: .
V gene: TRBV9
D gene: TRBD2
CDR3 protein: CASSVMSSGTTDTQYF
CDR3 DNA: TGTGCCAGCAGCGTAATGTCTAGCGGTACCACAGATACGCAGTATTTT

J gene: TRBJ2-1
clone size: .
V gene: TRBV27
D gene: .
CDR3 protein: CASSGGGSYNEQFF
CDR3 DNA: TGTGCCAGCTCAGGGGGAGGCTCCTACAATGAGCAGTTCTTC

J gene: TRBJ1-1
clone size: few
V gene: TRBV18
D gene: .
CDR3 protein: CASSPSAAPAEAFF
CDR3 DNA: TGTGCCAGCTCACCAAGCGCTGCCCCCGCTGAAGCTTTCTTT

J gene: TRBJ2-5
clone size: few
V gene: TRBV4-3
D gene: .
CDR3 protein: CASSQEADQETQYF
CDR3 DNA: TGCGCCAGCAGCCAAGAAGCCGACCAAGAGACCCAGTACTTC

J gene: TRBJ2-7
clone size: .
V gene: TRBV15
D gene: .
CDR3 protein: CATMREGGEQYF
CDR3 DNA: TGTGCCACCATGAGGGAGGGGGGCGAGCAGTACTTC

J gene: TRBJ1-2
clone size: .
V gene: TRBV25-1
D gene: .
CDR3 protein: CASSDAWGPIGYTF
CDR3 DNA: TGTGCCAGCAGTGATGCGTGGGGGCCTATTGGCTACACCTTC

J gene: TRBJ2-1
clone size: .
V gene: TRBV7-3
D gene: TRBD2
CDR3 protein: CASSLGLAGGYEQFF
CDR3 DNA: TGTGCCAGCAGCTTAGGGTTAGCGGGAGGCTATGAGCAGTTCTTC

J gene: TRBJ1-3
clone size: .
V gene: TRBV7-9
D gene: .
CDR3 protein: CASSLILGNTIYF
CDR3 DNA: TGTGCCAGCAGCTTAATTCTTGGAAACACCATATATTTT

J gene: TRBJ1-1
clone size: .
V gene: TRBV7-2
D gene: TRBD1
CDR3 protein: CASSAATGGNTEAFF
CDR3 DNA: TGTGCCAGCAGCGCGGCGACAGGGGGAAACACTGAAGCTTTCTTT

J gene: TRBJ2-5
clone size: .
V gene: TRBV28
D gene: TRBD1
CDR3 protein: CASSFPGQGETQYF
CDR3 DNA: TGTGCCAGCAGTTTCCCCGGACAGGGTGAGACCCAGTACTTC

J gene: TRBJ2-7
clone size: .
V gene: TRBV29-1
D gene: .
CDR3 protein: CSVERPGGGYEQYF
CDR3 DNA: TGCAGCGTTGAGCGACCCGGGGGTGGCTACGAGCAGTACTTC

J gene: TRBJ2-7
clone size: .
V gene: TRBV6-5
D gene: TRBD1
CDR3 protein: CASSYSDRAPEQYF
CDR3 DNA: TGTGCCAGCAGTTACTCCGACAGGGCCCCCGAGCAGTACTTC

J gene: TRBJ2-3
clone size: .
V gene: TRBV11-2
D gene: .
CDR3 protein: CASSSESADYTDTQYF
CDR3 DNA: TGTGCCAGCAGCTCCGAGAGTGCGGACTACACAGATACGCAGTATTTT

J gene: TRBJ2-1
clone size: .
V gene: TRBV5-6
D gene: TRBD2
CDR3 protein: CASSSLAGDNEQFF
CDR3 DNA: TGTGCCAGCAGCTCCCTAGCGGGGGACAATGAGCAGTTCTTC

J gene: TRBJ1-2
clone size: .
V gene: TRBV12-3/TRBV12-4
D gene: TRBD1
CDR3 protein: CASSLGTGDGYTF
CDR3 DNA: TGTGCCAGCAGTTTGGGGACAGGGGATGGCTACACCTTC

J gene: TRBJ1-3
clone size: .
V gene: TRBV7-2
D gene: TRBD1
CDR3 protein: CASSRWTGKAGNTIYF
CDR3 DNA: TGTGCCAGCAGCAGATGGACAGGGAAGGCTGGAAACACCATATATTTT

J gene: TRBJ2-7
clone size: .
V gene: TRBV19
D gene: TRBD2
CDR3 protein: CASSTLAGGSEQYF
CDR3 DNA: TGTGCCAGTAGTACGTTAGCGGGAGGTAGCGAGCAGTACTTC

J gene: TRBJ2-7
clone size: .
V gene: TRBV7-9
D gene: .
CDR3 protein: CASSQAEEDEQYF
CDR3 DNA: TGTGCCAGCAGCCAGGCGGAGGAGGACGAGCAGTACTTC

J gene: TRBJ2-5
clone size: once
V gene: TRBV18
D gene: .
CDR3 protein: CASSPPSETQYF
CDR3 DNA: TGTGCCAGCTCACCACCCTCAGAGACCCAGTACTTC

J gene: TRBJ1-6
clone size: .
V gene: TRBV6-1
D gene: .
CDR3 protein: CASSESQNVGSPLHF
CDR3 DNA: TGTGCCAGCAGTGAAAGCCAAAACGTGGGCTCACCCCTCCACTTT

J gene: TRBJ2-2
clone size: .
V gene: TRBV19
D gene: .
CDR3 protein: CATRRNARTGELFF
CDR3 DNA: TGTGCCACAAGACGGAATGCGAGGACCGGGGAGCTGTTTTTT

J gene: TRBJ2-3
clone size: .
V gene: TRBV6-5
D gene: TRBD2
CDR3 protein: CASSYSGGSADTQYF
CDR3 DNA: TGTGCCAGCAGTTACTCGGGCGGGAGTGCAGATACGCAGTATTTT

J gene: TRBJ1-1
clone size: .
V gene: TRBV18
D gene: TRBD1
CDR3 protein: CASSPRDRGNTEAFF
CDR3 DNA: TGTGCCAGCTCACCACGGGACAGGGGGAACACTGAAGCTTTCTTT

J gene: TRBJ2-1
clone size: .
V gene: TRBV29-1
D gene: .
CDR3 protein: CSVLGAEGTYNEQFF
CDR3 DNA: TGCAGCGTTCTTGGGGCGGAGGGGACCTACAATGAGCAGTTCTTC

J gene: TRBJ1-6
clone size: .
V gene: TRBV6-5
D gene: TRBD1
CDR3 protein: CASRDLRGLGSPLHF
CDR3 DNA: TGTGCCAGCAGGGATCTGAGGGGGCTTGGATCACCCCTCCACTTT

J gene: TRBJ1-4
clone size: .
V gene: TRBV6-6
D gene: TRBD1
CDR3 protein: CASSYSPTGREKLFF
CDR3 DNA: TGTGCCAGCAGTTACTCACCGACAGGGCGAGAAAAACTGTTTTTT

J gene: TRBJ2-1
clone size: .
V gene: TRBV15
D gene: TRBD2
CDR3 protein: CATPGLAFYNEQFF
CDR3 DNA: TGTGCCACCCCGGGACTAGCGTTTTACAATGAGCAGTTCTTC

J gene: TRBJ2-1
clone size: .
V gene: TRBV4-3
D gene: TRBD2
CDR3 protein: CASSQGTSGYNEQFF
CDR3 DNA: TGCGCCAGCAGCCAAGGGACTAGCGGCTACAATGAGCAGTTCTTC

J gene: TRBJ2-7
clone size: .
V gene: TRBV11-3
D gene: .
CDR3 protein: CASSFGTSYEQYF
CDR3 DNA: TGTGCCAGCAGCTTTGGGACTTCCTACGAGCAGTACTTC

J gene: TRBJ1-5
clone size: .
V gene: TRBV6-2/TRBV6-3
D gene: .
CDR3 protein: CASSYFPRDQPQHF
CDR3 DNA: TGTGCCAGCAGTTATTTTCCCCGGGATCAGCCCCAGCATTTT

J gene: TRBJ1-2
clone size: .
V gene: TRBV12-3/TRBV12-4
D gene: .
CDR3 protein: CASSPFQANGYTF
CDR3 DNA: TGTGCCAGCAGTCCCTTCCAGGCAAATGGCTACACCTTC